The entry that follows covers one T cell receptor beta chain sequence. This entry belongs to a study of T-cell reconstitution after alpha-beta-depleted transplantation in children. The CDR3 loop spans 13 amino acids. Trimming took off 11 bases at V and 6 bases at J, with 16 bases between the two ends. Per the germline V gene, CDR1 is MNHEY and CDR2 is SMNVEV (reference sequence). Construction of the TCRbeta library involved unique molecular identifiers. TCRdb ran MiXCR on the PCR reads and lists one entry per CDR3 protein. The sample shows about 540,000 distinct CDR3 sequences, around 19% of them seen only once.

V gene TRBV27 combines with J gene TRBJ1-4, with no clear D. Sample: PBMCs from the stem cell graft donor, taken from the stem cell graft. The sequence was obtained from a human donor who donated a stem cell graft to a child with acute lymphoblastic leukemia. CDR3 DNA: TGTGCCTCCTCTCTCCTAAGGGATGAAAAACTGTTTTTT. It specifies CASSLLRDEKLFF.